This T cell receptor beta chain was retrieved from a study of T cell responses to AZD1222 COVID-19 vaccine. Overall study: Recipients boosted at about 4 weeks or about 12 weeks are pooled. Study-level points and caveats: As reported, nearly half of all spike-specific TCRs target variant regions that are unmutated.

Here immunoSEQ multiplex PCR was the method, and the copy in TCRdb shows in-frame clones only, minus some. In the table there are tens of thousands of clones, approximately 91% of which are singletons. In germline, CDR1 is SGHNT, CDR2 YYREEE (reference sequence). There are 12 residues in the CDR3. V lost 1 base, J lost 8 bases, and 7 bases lay in between. With regard to this clone: The antigen remains unidentified.

The gene calls are TRBV5-4 and TRBJ2-1, with D unclear. Specimen: peripheral blood, collected on day 0 of AZD1222 vaccination. This clonotype originated in an adult in good health. The DNA of the CDR3 is TGTGCCAGCAGCTTGTATGAGGATGAGCAGTTCTTC. Translated, it gives CASSLYEDEQFF. The full variable domain, in which reference TRBV5-4 and TRBJ2-1 provide the parts outside the CDR3, is ETGVTQSPTHLIKTRGQQVTLRCSSQSGHNTVSWYQQALGQGPQFIFQYYREEENGRGNFPPRFSGLQFPNYSSELNVNALELDDSALYLCASSLYEDEQFFGPGTRLTVL.